The next 26 T cell receptor beta chains were all read from a single sample in a study of vaccination effects on CD4 cells after COVID-19. Sequencing followed a ViraFEST assay step that expanded antigen-specific CD4+ T cells with viral peptide pools. Following culture for approximately ten days, CD4+ T cells were isolated. Nucleocapsid antibodies were negative in the vaccine recipients, who had never had SARS-CoV-2 infection. These receptors lack a known antigen. The data were produced by immunoSEQ multiplex PCR, yet TCRdb's version contains in-frame clones alone and is incomplete. The table includes roughly 25,000 clones, approximately 73% detected once. The sequenced sample was CD4+ T cells from PBMCs cultured with SARS-CoV-2 spike peptides, obtained before COVID-19 vaccination. These receptors came from a human donor who received a COVID-19 vaccine.

The V call is TRBV6-1, the J call TRBJ2-2; a weak D match, TRBD2 (5 bases). The V end was cut by 3 bases, the J end by 0 bases, with 14 bases between. The CDR3 is 17 amino acids. Per germline, CDR1 MNHNS and CDR2 SASEGT. CDR3 in DNA: TGTGCCAGCAGTGACCCCGACCGAGGGACGAACACCGGGGAGCTGTTTTTT. This translates into CASSDPDRGTNTGELFF.

This sequence joins TRBV4-1 and TRBJ2-5; D is possibly TRBD1 or TRBD2 (5 bases each). The V and J ends lost 1 base and 5 bases respectively, with 14 bases between them. The CDR3 is 15 residues long. The germline V gene encodes CDR1 MGHRA and CDR2 YSYEKL. In DNA, the CDR3 is TGCGCCAGCAGCCAAGGGTTCAGGGACCGGGAGACCCAGTACTTC. It specifies CASSQGFRDRETQYF.

The J gene is TRBJ1-1, the V gene TRBV19; D ambiguous. CDR1 LNHDA and CDR2 SQIVND come from the germline V gene (reference sequence). V shed 4 bases and J shed 3 bases, with 15 bases lying between them. The CDR3 totals 15 residues. The CDR3 DNA sequence: TGTGCCAGTAGTAGTGGATCGGGCGCCGACACTGAAGCTTTCTTT. Protein: CASSSGSGADTEAFF.

The V and J genes are TRBV3-1 (or the pseudogene TRBV3-2) and TRBJ2-5; TRBD2 is a possible D gene (7 bases). The CDR3 is 15 amino acids. Between the trimmed V and J ends, which lost 4 bases and 5 bases, there was a span of 17 bases. Germline CDR1 is LGHDT and CDR2 is YNNKEL (reference sequence). CDR3 amino acids: CASSRWTEGGETQYF. The CDR3 bases are TGTGCCAGCAGCCGCTGGACGGAGGGGGGGGAGACCCAGTACTTC.

The V gene is TRBV24-1, the J gene TRBJ2-1; 8 bases match TRBD2. The germline CDR1 and CDR2 sequences are KGHDR and SFDVKD. The CDR3 contains 15 residues. After removal of 4 bases from V and 6 bases from J, the junction contained 7 bases not matched to a gene. DNA for the CDR3: TGTGCCACCAGTGAAACAAGCGGGAGAACCAATGAGCAGTTCTTC. Encoded protein: CATSETSGRTNEQFF.

V is TRBV7-9 and J is TRBJ2-3; D may be TRBD1 (6 bases). CDR3 length: 14 residues. Trimming cost V 5 bases and J 1 base, with 10 bases left between them. Germline loops: CDR1 SEHNR, CDR2 FQNEAQ (reference sequence). The CDR3 reads CASSRDMGTDTQYF. The CDR3 DNA follows: TGTGCCAGCAGCCGGGACATGGGCACAGATACGCAGTATTTT.

The V call is TRBV5-1, the J call TRBJ2-5; 8 nucleotides match TRBD2. The CDR3 sequence is 14 residues long. With 4 bases clipped from V and 2 bases from J, the junction kept 4 bases outside the gene matches. Germline CDR1 is SGHRS and CDR2 is YFSETQ. The DNA for the CDR3 is TGCGCCAGCAGCAACCGGGGGGGGCAAGAGACCCAGTACTTC. This codes for CASSNRGGQETQYF.

This clone was counted a single time. V is TRBV6-5 and J is TRBJ2-7; 8 nucleotides line up with TRBD1. Germline-derived CDR1 and CDR2 are MNHEY and SVGAGI. The CDR3 sequence is 15 residues long. J was trimmed by 5 bases and V by 6 bases; bases with no gene match: 12. Here the CDR3 reads CASSPRYRGTHEQYF. The CDR3 DNA reads TGTGCCAGCAGCCCCAGATACAGGGGGACCCACGAGCAGTACTTC.

The chain uses TRBV5-1 and TRBJ2-5; D is uncertain. CDR1 is SGHRS, CDR2 YFSETQ, per germline. V gave up 2 bases and J gave up 4 bases, with 3 bases separating them. This CDR3 spans 11 amino acids. The CDR3 protein is CASSFSETQYF. In DNA, the CDR3 is TGCGCCAGCAGCTTTTCAGAGACCCAGTACTTC. The whole variable domain, filled in from reference TRBV5-1 and TRBJ2-5, reads KAGVTQTPRYLIKTRGQQVTLSCSPISGHRSVSWYQQTPGQGLQFLFEYFSETQRNKGNFPGRFSGRQFSNSRSEMNVSTLELGDSALYLCASSFSETQYFGPGTRLLVL.

With regard to this clone: The sample carries other DNA sequences with the same CDR3. The chain carries TRBV19 and TRBJ1-1, with D perhaps matching TRBD1 (5 bases). Trimming removed 4 bases at V and 4 bases at J, with 10 bases between. CDR1 LNHDA and CDR2 SQIVND come from the germline V gene (reference sequence). The CDR3 extends over 13 amino acids. The CDR3 spells CASSTGGGTEAFF. CDR3 DNA sequence: TGTGCCAGTAGTACGGGGGGGGGCACTGAAGCTTTCTTT.

The CDR3 reads CASSLVGSSGNTIYF. The CDR3 nucleotides are TGTGCCAGCAGCTTAGTCGGCAGCTCGGGAAACACCATATATTTT. The chain couples TRBV13 to TRBJ1-3; the D is unclear. CDR1 and CDR2 (germline): PRHDT, FYEKMQ (reference sequence). Trimming removed 1 base at V and 4 bases at J, with 11 bases between. The CDR3 totals 15 residues.

The chain uses TRBV19 and TRBJ1-5; tentative D call: TRBD1 (6 bases). Trimming shortened V by 5 bases and J by 0 bases, and 8 bases separated the two germline ends. Germline V gene sequence: CDR1 LNHDA, CDR2 SQIVND (reference sequence). The CDR3 is made up of 14 amino acids. The CDR3: CASSRTDSNQPQHF. The CDR3 DNA is TGTGCCAGTAGTCGGACAGATAGCAATCAGCCCCAGCATTTT. Complete variable domain (other parts from reference TRBV19 and TRBJ1-5): DGGITQSPKYLFRKEGQNVTLSCEQNLNHDAMYWYRQDPGQGLRLIYYSQIVNDFQKGDIAEGYSVSREKKESFPLTVTSAQKNPTAFYLCASSRTDSNQPQHFGDGTRLSIL.

This rearrangement joins TRBV9 to TRBJ2-1, with D possibly matching TRBD1 (6 bases). The germline CDR1 and CDR2 sequences are SGDLS and YYNGEE. The CDR3 totals 15 residues. The ends were cut back, 0 bases at V and 0 bases at J, with 7 bases in the middle. The CDR3: CASSVVDSSYNEQFF. As DNA, the CDR3 is TGTGCCAGCAGCGTAGTGGACAGCTCCTACAATGAGCAGTTCTTC. The full variable domain, in which reference TRBV9 and TRBJ2-1 provide the parts outside the CDR3, is DSGVTQTPKHLITATGQRVTLRCSPRSGDLSVYWYQQSLDQGLQFLIQYYNGEERAKGNILERFSAQQFPDLHSELNLSSLELGDSALYFCASSVVDSSYNEQFFGPGTRLTVL.

The chain employs TRBV7-8 and TRBJ2-3, with D perhaps matching TRBD2 (5 bases). The germline CDR1 and CDR2 sequences are SGHVS and FQNEAQ. The CDR3 is made up of 14 amino acids. The V end lost 4 bases, the J end lost 3 bases, and 11 bases lay between the germline ends. CDR3 protein: CASSSLRGTDTQYF. As DNA, the CDR3 is TGTGCCAGCAGCTCCCTACGGGGTACAGATACGCAGTATTTT.

This chain links TRBV6-5 with TRBJ1-2; D perhaps matches TRBD1 (6 bases). Per germline, CDR1 MNHEY and CDR2 SVGAGI. Trimming cost V 0 bases and J 1 base, with 9 bases left between them. This CDR3 spans 15 amino acids. In nucleotides, the CDR3 is TGTGCCAGCAGTTACTCGGGGGCCCGTAACTATGGCTACACCTTC. It translates to CASSYSGARNYGYTF.

The CDR3: CASRQGTYGYTF. CDR3 DNA: TGTGCCAGCCGACAGGGTACCTATGGCTACACCTTC. This chain links TRBV6-5 with TRBJ1-2, with TRBD1 identical over 7 bases. The germline gives CDR1 MNHEY, CDR2 SVGAGI. V lost 8 bases and J lost 4; bases outside the gene matches: 4. The CDR3 consists of 12 residues.

The V and J genes are TRBV11-2 and TRBJ2-7; tentatively, D is TRBD2 (5 bases). The CDR3 loop spans 12 amino acids. Trimming left V 1 base short and J 5 bases short, with 6 bases between. From germline, CDR1 is SGHAT and CDR2 FQNNGV. CDR3 amino acids: CASSLAGNEQYF. The CDR3 DNA reads as TGTGCCAGCAGCTTAGCGGGGAACGAGCAGTACTTC.

The chain joins TRBV5-1 to TRBJ2-1, with D perhaps TRBD1 (6 bases). The CDR3 contains 14 residues. Germline V gene lookup returns CDR1 SGHRS and CDR2 YFSETQ. The V gene lost 0 bases and the J gene lost 4 bases, with 8 bases spanning the gap. CDR3 nucleotides: TGCGCCAGCAGCTTGGGGGACAAATACAATGAGCAGTTCTTC. Its protein product is CASSLGDKYNEQFF.

J is TRBJ2-7 and V is TRBV3-1 (or the pseudogene TRBV3-2), with 8 positions matching TRBD1. The V segment lost 4 bases and the J segment 4 bases; nucleotides outside the gene matches: 18. This CDR3 comprises 18 residues. Germline CDR1 and CDR2: LGHDT and YNNKEL (reference sequence). The CDR3 region is CASSRGQELIGSRYEQYF. CDR3 bases: TGTGCCAGCAGCCGGGGACAGGAGTTAATCGGGAGCAGGTACGAGCAGTACTTC.

CDR3 DNA: TGCGCCAGCTCCCCCTTTTGGCTAGCGGGAAGGGATACGCAGTATTTT. As protein: CASSPFWLAGRDTQYF. V and J are TRBV5-1 and TRBJ2-3; 9 bases line up with TRBD2. Trimming cost V 7 bases and J 6 bases; bases outside gene matches: 15. CDR3 length: 16 amino acids. Germline assignment: CDR1 SGHRS and CDR2 YFSETQ.

The rearrangement links TRBV3-1 (or the pseudogene TRBV3-2) to TRBJ2-5; D possibly corresponds to TRBD1 (5 bases). Between the trimmed V and J ends, which lost 0 bases and 1 base, there was a span of 9 bases. The CDR3 has 15 amino acids. The germline CDR1 and CDR2 sequences are LGHDT and YNNKEL (reference sequence). CDR3 DNA sequence: TGTGCCAGCAGCCAAGAACAGGTGATCCAAGAGACCCAGTACTTC. It specifies CASSQEQVIQETQYF.

V gene TRBV11-3 combines with J gene TRBJ2-2, with D maybe TRBD2 (5 bases). CDR1 and CDR2 from the germline V gene are SGHNT and YENEEA. The CDR3 is made up of 12 amino acids. V lost 7 bases to trimming and J lost 7 bases, with 10 bases between them. CDR3 nucleotide sequence: TGTGCCAGCACCCCCGGGGACGGGGAGCTGTTTTTT. This encodes CASTPGDGELFF. The full variable domain, its missing parts supplied by reference TRBV11-3 and TRBJ2-2, is EAGVVQSPRYKIIEKKQPVAFWCNPISGHNTLYWYLQNLGQGPELLIRYENEEAVDDSQLPKDRFSAERLKGVDSTLKIQPAELGDSAVYLCASTPGDGELFFGEGSRLTVL.

The V call is TRBV10-1, the J call TRBJ2-2; maybe TRBD2 (5 bases). Deletions cut 2 bases from V and 8 bases from J, with 18 bases between. CDR1 is WNHNN and CDR2 is SYGVQD in the germline V gene (reference sequence). CDR3 length: 16 residues. CDR3 residues: CASSERSPYTGGELFF. CDR3 DNA sequence: TGCGCCAGCAGTGAGAGGTCTCCTTATACGGGGGGGGAGCTGTTTTTT.

This chain connects TRBV29-1 to TRBJ2-2; D possibly corresponds to TRBD2 (6 bases). Germline values: CDR1 SQVTM, CDR2 ANQGSEA. CDR3 length: 13 amino acids. Trimming removed 7 bases from V and 1 base from J, with 10 bases in between. The CDR3 spells CSAGLQNTGELFF. CDR3 bases: TGCAGCGCGGGACTGCAGAACACCGGGGAGCTGTTTTTT.

This clone appeared a single time. The chain combines TRBV9 with TRBJ2-3, with D possibly matching TRBD2 (7 bases). Germline V gene data show CDR1 as SGDLS and CDR2 as YYNGEE. The CDR3 contains 15 residues. V was pared by 0 bases and J by 4 bases, with 12 bases between. The CDR3 coding sequence is TGTGCCAGCAGCGTAGGTTGGGGGGGCCCAGATACGCAGTATTTT. Residues: CASSVGWGGPDTQYF.

CDR3 sequence reads: CASSQERQGRNTIYF. CDR3 sequence (DNA): TGCGCCAGCAGCCAAGAACGGCAGGGACGAAACACCATATATTTT. This sequence joins TRBV4-1 and TRBJ1-3; tentatively, D is TRBD1 (5 bases). Germline V gene data show CDR1 as MGHRA and CDR2 as YSYEKL. The CDR3 consists of 15 residues. Trimming removed 0 bases from V and 5 bases from J, with 11 bases in between.